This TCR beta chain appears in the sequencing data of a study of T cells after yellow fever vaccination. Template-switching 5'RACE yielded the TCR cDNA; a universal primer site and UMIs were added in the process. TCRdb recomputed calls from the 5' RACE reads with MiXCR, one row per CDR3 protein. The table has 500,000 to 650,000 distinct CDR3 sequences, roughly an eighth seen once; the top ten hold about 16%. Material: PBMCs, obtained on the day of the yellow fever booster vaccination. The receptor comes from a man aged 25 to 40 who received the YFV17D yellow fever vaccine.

The CDR3 region has the DNA TGTGCCAGCAGTTACTCGGGTTTCGGGTTGGAGCAGTACTTC. It specifies CASSYSGFGLEQYF. V and J are TRBV6-2 or TRBV6-3 and TRBJ2-7; D unresolved. Germline CDR1 is MNHEY and CDR2 is SVGEGT. Trimming stripped 0 bases from V and 7 bases from J, with 13 bases between. The CDR3 has 14 residues.